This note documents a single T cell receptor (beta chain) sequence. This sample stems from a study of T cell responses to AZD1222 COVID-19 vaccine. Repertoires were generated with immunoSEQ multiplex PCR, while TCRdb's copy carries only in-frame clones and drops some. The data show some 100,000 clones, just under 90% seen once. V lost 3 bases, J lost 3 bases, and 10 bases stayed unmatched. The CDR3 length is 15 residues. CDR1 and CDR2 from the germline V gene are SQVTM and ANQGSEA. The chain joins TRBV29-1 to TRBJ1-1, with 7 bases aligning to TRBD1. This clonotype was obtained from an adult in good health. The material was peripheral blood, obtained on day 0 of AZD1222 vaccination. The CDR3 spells CSVEDEGAEYTEAFF. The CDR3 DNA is TGCAGCGTTGAGGATGAGGGGGCCGAGTACACTGAAGCTTTCTTT.